This T cell receptor (beta chain) was identified in a study of tumor-infiltrating lymphocytes in primary liver carcinoma. The overall study: Surgeons treated the primary liver carcinoma of the patients by surgical resection.

Constant-region priming of roughly 0.45 ug total RNA yielded TCR beta cDNA. Construction of TCR beta libraries relied on three successive nested multiplex PCR rounds employing slightly modified ARM-PCR. TCRdb reanalysed the multiplex PCR reads using MiXCR and keeps one entry per CDR3 protein. Of more than 150,000 distinct CDR3 sequences in the sample, about 60% are singletons; the top ten hold roughly 76%. Unsorted whole blood supplied the blood RNA, and germline DNA was isolated too. The sequenced material came from peripheral blood. This sequence was found in a middle-aged man with primary liver carcinoma and hepatitis B virus infection.

The CDR3 DNA is TGTGCCAGCAGTACGCGGGGACTAGCGCCCTACAATGAGCAGTTCTTC. This translates into CASSTRGLAPYNEQFF. This chain links TRBV6-1 with TRBJ2-1; 10 bases match TRBD2. The CDR3 is made up of 16 amino acids. The V and J ends lost 5 bases and 2 bases, in that order; junction bases with no gene match: 6. Germline V gene lookup returns CDR1 MNHNS and CDR2 SASEGT.